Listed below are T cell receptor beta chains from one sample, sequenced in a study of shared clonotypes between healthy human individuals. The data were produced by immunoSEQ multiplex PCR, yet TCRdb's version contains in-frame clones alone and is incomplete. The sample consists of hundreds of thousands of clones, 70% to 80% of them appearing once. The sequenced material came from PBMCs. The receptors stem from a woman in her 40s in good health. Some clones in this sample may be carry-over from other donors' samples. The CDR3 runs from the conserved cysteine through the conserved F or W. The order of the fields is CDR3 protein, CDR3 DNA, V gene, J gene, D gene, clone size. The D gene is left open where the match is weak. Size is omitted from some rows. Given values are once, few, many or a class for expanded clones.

CDR3aa: CAWSRSGTGNTEAFF
CDR3nt: TGTGCCTGGAGTAGGAGTGGGACAGGGAACACTGAAGCTTTCTTT
v_gene: TRBV30
j_gene: TRBJ1-1
d_gene: TRBD1
abundance: .

CDR3aa: CASSAQGLAKNIQYF
CDR3nt: TGTGCCAGCAGTGCACAGGGCTTAGCCAAAAACATTCAGTACTTC
v_gene: TRBV6-6
j_gene: TRBJ2-4
d_gene: .
abundance: many

CDR3aa: CASSVAAGSNYGYTF
CDR3nt: TGTGCCAGCAGCGTAGCGGCAGGGTCTAACTATGGCTACACCTTC
v_gene: TRBV9
j_gene: TRBJ1-2
d_gene: .
abundance: .

CDR3aa: CASSVMSDRNQPQHF
CDR3nt: TGTGCCAGCAGTGTGATGTCGGACAGGAATCAGCCCCAGCATTTT
v_gene: TRBV6-1
j_gene: TRBJ1-5
d_gene: TRBD1
abundance: .

CDR3aa: CASSLQASGRARDTQYF
CDR3nt: TGTGCCAGCAGTTTACAAGCTAGCGGGAGGGCCAGGGATACGCAGTATTTT
v_gene: TRBV27
j_gene: TRBJ2-3
d_gene: TRBD2
abundance: .

CDR3aa: CASSIRGTSDYNEQFF
CDR3nt: TGTGCCAGCAGCATTCGAGGGACTAGCGATTACAATGAGCAGTTCTTC
v_gene: TRBV7-3
j_gene: TRBJ2-1
d_gene: TRBD2
abundance: .

CDR3aa: CASSPLNSVTRIQYF
CDR3nt: TGTGCCAGCAGCCCCCTCAATTCCGTTACCCGCATTCAGTACTTC
v_gene: TRBV5-4
j_gene: TRBJ2-4
d_gene: .
abundance: .

CDR3aa: CASSDWGNGQETQYF
CDR3nt: TGTGCCAGTAGTGATTGGGGGAATGGGCAAGAGACCCAGTACTTC
v_gene: TRBV19
j_gene: TRBJ2-5
d_gene: .
abundance: .

CDR3aa: CASSDWGNQPQHF
CDR3nt: TGCGCCAGCAGTGATTGGGGCAATCAGCCCCAGCATTTT
v_gene: TRBV10-1
j_gene: TRBJ1-5
d_gene: .
abundance: few

CDR3aa: CASSRSAGGETQYF
CDR3nt: TGTGCCAGCAGCCGGTCAGCGGGAGGGGAGACCCAGTACTTC
v_gene: TRBV4-2
j_gene: TRBJ2-5
d_gene: TRBD2
abundance: .

CDR3aa: CASSRDGSYYGYTF
CDR3nt: TGCGCCAGCAGTAGAGATGGGTCTTACTATGGCTACACCTTC
v_gene: TRBV10-2
j_gene: TRBJ1-2
d_gene: .
abundance: once

CDR3aa: CAWIRGTGGRRDTEAFF
CDR3nt: TGTGCCTGGATACGCGGGACAGGGGGAAGGAGGGACACTGAAGCTTTCTTT
v_gene: TRBV30
j_gene: TRBJ1-1
d_gene: TRBD1
abundance: .

CDR3aa: CASSVAQGTGELFF
CDR3nt: TGTGCCAGTAGTGTCGCCCAGGGGACCGGGGAGCTGTTTTTT
v_gene: TRBV19
j_gene: TRBJ2-2
d_gene: .
abundance: .